This paragraph reports one TCR beta chain. There is no known antigen for this receptor. Per-base qualities were not stored, and no clone one base away is much larger. TCR beta CDR3 regions were amplified from genomic DNA with the immunoSEQ assay, a bias-controlled multiplex PCR using V- and J-specific primers. A second PCR step added a proprietary barcode and Illumina adapter sequences to the CDR3 amplicons. An Illumina MiSeq instrument was used to sequence the CDR3 libraries. Per the original workflow: Export and quality control were handled in immunoSEQ Analyzer 3.0, while downstream analyses relied on R Bioconductor and Immunarch. Only productive rearrangements in the normalized downsampled data set were used to calculate repertoire metrics. Pathologically expanded clonotypes were defined as those larger than 5 templates in the normalized cohort. Repertoire diversity was measured with the Inverse Simpson Index. To capture all clonotypes, the CMV-specificity analyses were run on the non-normalized data set. In TCRdb, the immuneACCESS table is reduced to in-frame sequences with V and J assigned. These tables do not hold every clone; where another copy was compared, an unresolved V gene accounts for under half, and the others remain unexplained. V, J and clone size derive from that table, while D and trimming were established from the DNA sequence. Counted in this sample were 9,500 to 12,000 clones; about nine tenths of them appeared once. Jointly, the top ten make up about 40% of the sample.

The data belong to a study of T cell clonotyping in hematopoietic cell transplantation (dated by TCRdb to 2020 to 2022). Context from the whole study: In the study, 150 or so blood samples were gathered from 40 or so consecutive transplant recipients and their related donors. Patients were recruited between late 2015 and January 2017 and followed until September 2020 or death. Broad study findings and their caveats: The sample size was limited, and CD4 and CD8 repertoire contributions could not be separated because cells were not sorted. Inverse Simpson Index values from donors and from recipients before transplant predicted broader TCR repertoire diversity after transplant. After transplant, TCR diversity in recipients dropped, and pathologically expanded clonotypes increased progressively from day 30 to day 180. Recipient repertoires showed only a small fraction of overlap with donor repertoires, and over 97% appeared de novo at the given depth.

Per the publication, the time point label means: 180 days after allo-HCT. Blood from recipients was drawn roughly 28 days before transplant, then again at days 30, 100 and 180 after transplant. Nuclei Lysis Solution was used to extract genomic DNA from fresh or cryopreserved unfractionated peripheral blood mononuclear cells. V lost 0 bases and J lost 0 bases; the stretch between them is 6 bases long. CDR1 and CDR2 are drawn from the germline V gene: SGDLS, YYNGEE. Measured from the cysteine to the phenylalanine, the CDR3 is 15 residues long. Only the CDR3 portion is preserved as DNA: 45 bases, with reading frame beginning at the first base.

Recombination joined TRBV9 with TRBJ1-4; the D gene is not confidently resolved. The sequencing used PBMCs, collected 180 days after allogeneic stem cell transplant. The TCR originated in a male patient between 60 and 69 years old who had an allogeneic stem cell transplant from an unrelated donor, so the T cells may come from the graft donor. Some clones in this sample may be carry-over from other donors' samples. The nucleotides are TGTGCCAGCAGCGTAGGAGGTGCAACTAATGAAAAACTGTTTTTT. This codes for CASSVGGATNEKLFF.